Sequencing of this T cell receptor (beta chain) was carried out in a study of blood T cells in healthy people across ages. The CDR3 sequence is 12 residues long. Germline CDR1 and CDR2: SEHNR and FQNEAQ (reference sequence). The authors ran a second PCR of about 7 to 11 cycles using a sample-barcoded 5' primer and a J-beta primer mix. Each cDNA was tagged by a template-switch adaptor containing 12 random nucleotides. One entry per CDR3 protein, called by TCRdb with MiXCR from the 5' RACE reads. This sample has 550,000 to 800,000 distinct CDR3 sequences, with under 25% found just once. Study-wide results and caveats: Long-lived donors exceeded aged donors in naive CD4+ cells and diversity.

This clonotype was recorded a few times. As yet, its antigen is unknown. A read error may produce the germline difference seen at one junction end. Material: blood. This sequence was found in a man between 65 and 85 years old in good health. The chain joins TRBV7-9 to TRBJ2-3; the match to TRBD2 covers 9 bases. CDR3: CASSLAGPTQYF. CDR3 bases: TGTGCCAGCAGCCTAGCGGGACCTACGCAGTATTTT.